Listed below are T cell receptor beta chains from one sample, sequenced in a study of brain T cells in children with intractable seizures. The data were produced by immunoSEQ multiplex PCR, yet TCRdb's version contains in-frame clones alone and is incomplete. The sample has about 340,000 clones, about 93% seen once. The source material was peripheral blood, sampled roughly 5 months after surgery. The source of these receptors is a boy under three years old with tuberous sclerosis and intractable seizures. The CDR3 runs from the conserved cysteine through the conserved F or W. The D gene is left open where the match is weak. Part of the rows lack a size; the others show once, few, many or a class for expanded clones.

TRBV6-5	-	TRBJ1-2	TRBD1	TGTGCCAGCAGTTATCCGGGACAGGGGACCTATGGCTACACCTTC	CASSYPGQGTYGYTF
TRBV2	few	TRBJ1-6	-	TGTGCCAGCAGTGAAGGTTTAGGTGATAATTCACCCCTCCACTTT	CASSEGLGDNSPLHF
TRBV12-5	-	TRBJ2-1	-	TGTGCTAGTGGGATACAGGAAACTAATGAGCAGTTCTTC	CASGIQETNEQFF
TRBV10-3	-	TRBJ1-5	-	TGTGCCATCAGTGAGTCCCGGGGGGGGCAGGGGAGCAATCAGCCCCAGCATTTT	CAISESRGGQGSNQPQHF
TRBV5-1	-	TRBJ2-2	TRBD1	TGCGCCAGCCGGACAGGGAACACCGGGGAGCTGTTTTTT	CASRTGNTGELFF
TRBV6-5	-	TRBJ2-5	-	TGTGCCCCCACGGTGAGGGGAGAGACCCAGTACTTC	CAPTVRGETQYF
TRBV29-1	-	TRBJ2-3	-	TGCAGCGTTGGGGCCGTACAGGGAAGAACAGATACGCAGTATTTT	CSVGAVQGRTDTQYF
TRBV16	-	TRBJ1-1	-	TGTGCCAGCAGCCTCACGGGACTGTCGGGCACTGAAGCTTTCTTT	CASSLTGLSGTEAFF
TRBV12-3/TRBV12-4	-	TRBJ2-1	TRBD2	TGTGCCAGCACTCAGCGGGAGAAAAATGAGCAGTTCTTC	CASTQREKNEQFF
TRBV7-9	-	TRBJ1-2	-	TGTGCCAGCAGCGACAGGATTAACTATGGCTACACCTTC	CASSDRINYGYTF
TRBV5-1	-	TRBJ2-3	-	TGCGCCAGCAGCTTCGGGGGTTTCACAGATACGCAGTATTTT	CASSFGGFTDTQYF
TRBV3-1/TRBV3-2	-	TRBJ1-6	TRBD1	TGTGCCAGCAGCCTGGGACAGCCAAATTCACCCCTCCACTTT	CASSLGQPNSPLHF
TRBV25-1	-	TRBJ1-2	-	TGTGCCAGCAGTGGGGACATGATCTATGGCTACACCTTC	CASSGDMIYGYTF
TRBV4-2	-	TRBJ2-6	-	TGTGCCAGCAGCCAAGATTTTGGGTCCTCTGGGGCCAACGTCCTGACTTTC	CASSQDFGSSGANVLTF
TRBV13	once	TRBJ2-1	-	TGTGCCAGCAGCTTAGGGGGACTCGTACCCTCCTACAATGAGCAGTTCTTC	CASSLGGLVPSYNEQFF
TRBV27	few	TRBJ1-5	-	TGTGCCAGCAGTTCCCGCTCCCCAAGCAATCAGCCCCAGCATTTT	CASSSRSPSNQPQHF
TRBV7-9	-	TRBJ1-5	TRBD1	TGTGCCAGCAGCTTGACAGGGGGCAATCAGCCCCAGCATTTT	CASSLTGGNQPQHF
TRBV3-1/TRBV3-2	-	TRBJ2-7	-	TGTGCCAGCAGCCAAGAGGCGCTTCCCGAGCAGTACTTC	CASSQEALPEQYF
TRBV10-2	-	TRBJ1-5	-	TGCGCCAGCAAACCGGGACCCTATAGCAATCAGCCCCAGCATTTT	CASKPGPYSNQPQHF
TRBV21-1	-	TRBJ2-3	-	TGTGCCAGCAGCACCCGGACTAGCGCCATCACAGATACGCAGTATTTT	CASSTRTSAITDTQYF
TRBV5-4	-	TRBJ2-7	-	TGTGCCAGCAGCCGGGACCTCTACGAGCAGTACTTC	CASSRDLYEQYF
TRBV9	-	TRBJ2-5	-	TGTGCCAGCAGCGGAGGACTACCCTGGGAGACCCAGTACTTC	CASSGGLPWETQYF
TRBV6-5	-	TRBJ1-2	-	TGTGCCAGCAGTCGGGACGGAGGCAGAAACTATGGCTACACCTTC	CASSRDGGRNYGYTF
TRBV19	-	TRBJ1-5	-	TGTGCCAGTAGTATTTCCGGGTTCTATCAGCCCCAGCATTTT	CASSISGFYQPQHF
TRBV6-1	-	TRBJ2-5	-	TGTGCCAGCAGTGAGGAGACAGTAGTCAGGGAGACCCAGTACTTC	CASSEETVVRETQYF
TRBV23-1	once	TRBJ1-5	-	TGCGCCAGCAGTCCGCCGGGACGCCTAGCCACTTATAGCAATCAGCCCCAGCATTTT	CASSPPGRLATYSNQPQHF
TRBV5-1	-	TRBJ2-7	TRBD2	TGCGCCAGCAGCCTCGGACTAGCGGGCGACGAGCAGTACTTC	CASSLGLAGDEQYF
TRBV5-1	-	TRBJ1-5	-	TGCGCCAGCAGCTTGTACTTCTCATACAAGGGGTTTAATCAGCCCCAGCATTTT	CASSLYFSYKGFNQPQHF
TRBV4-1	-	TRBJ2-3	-	TGCGCCAGCAGCCAGAGACAGTTAACAGATACGCAGTATTTT	CASSQRQLTDTQYF
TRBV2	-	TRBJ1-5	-	TGTGCCAGCAGTGACTGGAATCAGCCCCAGCATTTT	CASSDWNQPQHF
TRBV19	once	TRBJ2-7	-	TGTGCCTCCGCCCCGAGCGCATCCTACGAGCAGTACTTC	CASAPSASYEQYF
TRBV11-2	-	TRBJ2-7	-	TGTGCCAGCAGCTCAGCCCTTTACGAGCAGTACTTC	CASSSALYEQYF
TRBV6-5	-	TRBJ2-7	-	TGTGCCAGCAGGCGACCGGGGCAGAGATACGAGCAGTACTTC	CASRRPGQRYEQYF
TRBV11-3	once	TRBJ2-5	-	TGTGCCAGCAGCTTAGATCAGCAACAAGAGACCCAGTACTTC	CASSLDQQQETQYF
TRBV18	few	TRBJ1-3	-	TGTGCCAGCTCACCTCTTCTCATAGACACTTCTGGAAACACCATATATTTT	CASSPLLIDTSGNTIYF
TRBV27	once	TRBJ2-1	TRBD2	TGTGCCAGCAGTCCGGGACTAGAGGCCAATGAGCAGTTCTTC	CASSPGLEANEQFF
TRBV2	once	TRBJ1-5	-	TGTGCCAGCAGTGAAGGGGTAGGTCAGCCCCAGCATTTT	CASSEGVGQPQHF
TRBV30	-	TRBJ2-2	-	TGTGCCTGGAGTGAGTTAAAGGGCGGGGAGCTGTTTTTT	CAWSELKGGELFF
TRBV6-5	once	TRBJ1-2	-	TGTGCCAGCAGTTACTCCGGGGGGACTAACTATGGCTACACCTTC	CASSYSGGTNYGYTF
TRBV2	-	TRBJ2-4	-	TGTGCCAGCAGTGAGAGGAAAGGGGACATTCAGTACTTC	CASSERKGDIQYF
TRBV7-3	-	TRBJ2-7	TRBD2	TGTGCCAGCAGCTTAACGGGACTAAGGGCCTACGAGCAGTACTTC	CASSLTGLRAYEQYF